This T cell receptor beta chain was documented in a study of T cell responses to AZD1222 COVID-19 vaccine. Whole-study results and caveats: Only a handful of AZD1222 recipients were seropositive at baseline. Regions 160-218 and 743-854 dominated among vaccine-associated CD4 TCRs spanning spike. Repertoires were sampled only after the peak T cell response.

As to this clone: Its cognate antigen is unknown.

Clones were read by immunoSEQ multiplex PCR, and TCRdb kept only the in-frame ones, dropping some. The sample has about 67,000 clones, roughly 84% seen once. Source: peripheral blood, taken on day 0 of AZD1222 vaccination. This TCR was recovered from an adult in good health.

The CDR3 loop reads CASNSGTGGYGYTF. The CDR3 nucleotides are TGTGCCAGCAACTCGGGGACAGGGGGTTATGGCTACACCTTC. The J gene is TRBJ1-2, the V gene TRBV28, with TRBD1 identical over 11 bases. V gave up 7 bases and J gave up 5 bases; unmatched junction bases: 6. This CDR3 has 14 residues. Germline CDR1 reads MDHEN; CDR2 reads SYDVKM.